The sequence of this TCR beta chain was determined in a study of OX40 agonist ivuxolimab in advanced cancers. Study in general: Six ivuxolimab dose levels, 0.01 to 10 mg/kg, were given intravenously every 2 weeks. Eligibility rules accepted prior anti-PD-1, anti-PD-L1 or anti-CTLA-4 therapy, and 30% to 40% had some. Regarding the study as a whole: Partial responders dosed at 0.1-3.0 mg/kg displayed clonal expansion ranking among the lowest.

The CDR3 contains 13 residues. V lost 1 base and J 4 bases, leaving 8 bases between the germline ends. CDR1 and CDR2 from the germline V gene are SGHKS and YYEKEE (reference sequence). Repertoires were generated with immunoSEQ multiplex PCR, while TCRdb's copy carries only in-frame clones and drops some. The data hold 90,000 to 120,000 clones, with approximately 90% observed a single time. Details on this clone: Its antigen is currently unknown.

This chain uses TRBV5-5 with TRBJ2-5, with D possibly being TRBD1 or TRBD2 (5 bases each). Material: CD4+ or CD8+ T cells sorted from blood, obtained in a trial of the OX40 agonist ivuxolimab. This TCR was recovered from an adult with an advanced solid tumor such as melanoma, head and neck, liver or kidney cancer. The CDR3 protein is CASSLSGRETQYF. CDR3 DNA sequence: TGTGCCAGCAGCTTGTCGGGGCGAGAGACCCAGTACTTC. The full variable domain, rest sourced from reference TRBV5-5 and TRBJ2-5, is DAGVTQSPTHLIKTRGQQVTLRCSPISGHKSVSWYQQVLGQGPQFIFQYYEKEERGRGNFPDRFSARQFPNYSSELNVNALLLGDSALYLCASSLSGRETQYFGPGTRLLVL.